What follows are 14 T cell receptor beta chains derived from one specimen sequenced in a study of blood T cell repertoires in COVID-19. Clones were sequenced by immunoSEQ multiplex PCR, and TCRdb holds only the in-frame ones, with some missing. The sample contains some 150,000 clones, around 89% of which appear only once. Sequencing input: peripheral blood. Source of these receptors: a woman aged 40 to 50 with acute or convalescent COVID-19.

This chain joins TRBV4-2 and TRBJ2-2, with TRBD2 matching 12 bases. This CDR3 spans 18 amino acids. J lost 4 bases, V lost 1 base, and 7 bases had no gene match. CDR1 and CDR2 from the germline V gene are LGHNA and YNFKEQ. The CDR3 nucleotides read TGTGCCAGCAGCCAAGCGAGACTAGCGGGAGTTCGCACCGGGGAGCTGTTTTTT. Translated: CASSQARLAGVRTGELFF.

The chain is built from TRBV30 and TRBJ1-1, with 7 nucleotides matching TRBD1. The CDR3 contains 13 residues. J lost 5 bases, V lost 4 bases, and 7 bases had no gene match. Germline CDR1 and CDR2: GTSNPN and SVGIG (reference sequence). This CDR3 reads CAWTGKGATEAFF. DNA of the CDR3: TGTGCCTGGACTGGAAAGGGGGCAACTGAAGCTTTCTTT.

This sequence joins TRBV5-1 and TRBJ2-2; 8 bases match TRBD1. Germline trimming cut 1 base from V and 0 bases from J; bases unmatched to any gene: 2. Germline CDR1 SGHRS, CDR2 YFSETQ. This CDR3 has 16 residues. CDR3 coding DNA: TGCGCCAGCAGCTTGCGGGACAGGACGAACACCGGGGAGCTGTTTTTT. Translated: CASSLRDRTNTGELFF.

The genes are TRBV15 and TRBJ2-7, with D possibly TRBD2 on 6 matching bases. V was cut by 1 base and J by 6 bases, with 10 bases left in between. The CDR3 runs 13 residues. Looked up from germline, CDR1 is LNHNV and CDR2 is YYDKDF (reference sequence). CDR3 bases: TGTGCCACCAGCAGAGGAGTGGGGGGCGAGCAGTACTTC. The encoded protein is CATSRGVGGEQYF.

This clone was detected once. The V and J genes are TRBV2 and TRBJ2-3; 7 bases are shared with TRBD1. The V gene's germline CDR1 is SNHLY and CDR2 FYNNEI. V trimming: 2 bases; J trimming: 2 bases; junction bases outside the gene matches: 10. The CDR3 covers 17 residues. The DNA of the CDR3 is TGTGCCAGCAGTGAATCGGGACAGCCGCCCCCCACAGATACGCAGTATTTT. This encodes CASSESGQPPPTDTQYF.

The V call is TRBV20-1, the J call TRBJ1-1, with TRBD1 as a possible D gene (5 bases). The CDR3 runs to 12 residues. Germline V CDR1 and CDR2: DFQATT, SNEGSKA (reference sequence). Trimming shortened V by 3 bases and J by 1 base, and 6 bases separated the two germline ends. The CDR3 region has the DNA TGCAGTGCTAGTAGGGGGAACACTGAAGCTTTCTTT. The encoded protein is CSASRGNTEAFF.

The chain is built from TRBV28 and TRBJ1-6; the match to TRBD1 covers 9 bases. J gave up 11 bases and V 11 bases, and 10 bases lay outside the gene matches. This CDR3 comprises 13 residues. The V gene's germline CDR1 is MDHEN and CDR2 SYDVKM. The DNA for the CDR3 is TGTGCCTCCGTTGGACAGGGGATTCCACCCCTCCACTTT. This translates into CASVGQGIPPLHF.

J is TRBJ2-2 and V is TRBV6-5, with 8 bases aligning to TRBD2. In germline, CDR1 is MNHEY, CDR2 SVGAGI. The J segment lost 0 bases and the V segment lost 8 bases, leaving 2 bases of the junction unmatched. The CDR3 is made up of 14 amino acids. The DNA of the CDR3 is TGTGCCAGCGGGCGGGAGGCGAACACCGGGGAGCTGTTTTTT. It specifies CASGREANTGELFF.

The rearrangement uses TRBV6-5 and TRBJ1-1, with a weak D call TRBD1 (6 bases). Germline V gene lookup returns CDR1 MNHEY and CDR2 SVGAGI. Between the trimmed V and J ends, which lost 7 bases and 3 bases, there was a span of 15 bases. The CDR3 totals 14 residues. The CDR3 spells CASTFLDSHTEAFF. The CDR3 DNA is TGTGCCAGCACGTTCTTGGACAGTCACACTGAAGCTTTCTTT.

The chain recombines TRBV2 with TRBJ2-5; TRBD2 might be the D (6 bases). Between the trimmed V and J ends, which lost 4 bases and 4 bases, there was a span of 19 bases. The germline V gene has CDR1 SNHLY and CDR2 FYNNEI. The CDR3 has 16 amino acids. CDR3 nucleotide sequence: TGTGCCAGCAGTGCTTATCGGGGGTCCGCTCGAGAGACCCAGTACTTC. It specifies CASSAYRGSARETQYF.

This chain connects TRBV11-3 to TRBJ1-2; TRBD1 matches 7 bases. The CDR3 is 17 residues long. Germline V CDR1 and CDR2: SGHNT, YENEEA. After removal of 4 bases from V and 1 base from J, the junction contained 12 bases not matched to a gene. The CDR3 spells CASSSALGTAINYGYTF. The CDR3 DNA follows: TGTGCCAGCAGCTCCGCCCTTGGGACAGCGATTAACTATGGCTACACCTTC.

The J gene is TRBJ1-5, the V gene TRBV19; the D gene is possibly TRBD1 (5 bases). Between the trimmed V and J ends, which lost 7 bases and 6 bases, there was a span of 16 bases. The CDR3 sequence is 14 residues long. CDR1 is LNHDA and CDR2 is SQIVND in the germline V gene (reference sequence). CDR3 nucleotide sequence: TGTGCCAGTACTTTTTCCGGGGGAAGTCAGCCCCAGCATTTT. Translating it yields CASTFSGGSQPQHF.

This rearrangement joins TRBV7-8 to TRBJ2-7; 14 positions match TRBD2. Germline trimming cut 5 bases from V and 1 base from J; bases unmatched to any gene: 7. CDR3 length equals 17 residues. From germline, CDR1 is SGHVS and CDR2 FQNEAQ. In DNA form, the CDR3 reads TGTGCCAGCAGCACGGGACTAGCGGGAGATCTGTCCTACGAGCAGTACTTC. It encodes CASSTGLAGDLSYEQYF.

The genes are TRBV27 and TRBJ1-4; D is undetermined. CDR3 length: 13 amino acids. V lost 4 bases, J lost 8 bases, and 11 bases lay in between. Germline loops: CDR1 MNHEY, CDR2 SMNVEV (reference sequence). CDR3 sequence: CASSWARTEKLFF. CDR3 bases: TGTGCCAGCAGTTGGGCCAGAACGGAAAAACTGTTTTTT.